Below are 21 T cell receptor beta chains sequenced from a single sample in a study of T cell changes during pregnancy in multiple sclerosis. Assay: immunoSEQ multiplex PCR; the TCRdb copy retains only in-frame clones and omits some. The sample carries fewer than 45,000 clones, around 93% recorded once. Here the sequenced sample was CD8+ T cells from peripheral blood mononuclear cells, taken in the third trimester of pregnancy. The receptor set was obtained from a female donor with multiple sclerosis, enrolled in a pregnancy study.

V and J are TRBV9 and TRBJ2-1; D not certain. The ends were cut back, 5 bases at V and 7 bases at J, with 16 bases in the middle. The CDR3 loop spans 14 amino acids. CDR1 is SGDLS and CDR2 is YYNGEE in the germline V gene. CDR3 loop: CASSSLARRNEQFF. CDR3 nucleotides: TGTGCCAGCAGTTCGTTAGCCCGAAGGAATGAGCAGTTCTTC.

The chain combines TRBV19 with TRBJ1-2, with 10 bases identical to TRBD1. CDR3 size: 16 residues. J was trimmed by 0 bases and V by 6 bases; bases with no gene match: 7. The V gene's germline CDR1 is LNHDA and CDR2 SQIVND (reference sequence). As DNA, the CDR3 is TGTGCCAGTAGAGACCGGGACAGGGGAGCTAACTATGGCTACACCTTC. Translated: CASRDRDRGANYGYTF.

V usage is TRBV4-2 and J usage is TRBJ2-1; possibly TRBD2 for D (5 bases). V lost 0 bases, J lost 0 bases, and 6 bases lay in between. The CDR3 has 15 amino acids. The germline V gene encodes CDR1 LGHNA and CDR2 YNFKEQ. CDR3 nucleotide sequence: TGTGCCAGCAGCCAAGAAGAGGGCTCCTACAATGAGCAGTTCTTC. Its translation is CASSQEEGSYNEQFF.

This sequence joins TRBV29-1 and TRBJ2-6; a weak D match, TRBD2 (5 bases). Trimming stripped 0 bases from V and 0 bases from J, with 15 bases between. The CDR3 length is 18 residues. Germline-derived CDR1 and CDR2 are SQVTM and ANQGSEA. The CDR3 DNA sequence: TGCAGCGTTGAAGACCGGGATCGGAACCCCTCTGGGGCCAACGTCCTGACTTTC. Its protein is CSVEDRDRNPSGANVLTF.

The CDR3 sequence: CASSTGNAPQHF. In DNA form, the CDR3 reads TGTGCCAGCAGTACGGGGAACGCGCCCCAGCATTTT. The chain couples TRBV28 to TRBJ1-5; D not resolved. This CDR3 contains 12 residues. The V end was cut by 5 bases, the J end by 9 bases, with 11 bases between. CDR1 MDHEN and CDR2 SYDVKM come from the germline V gene.

This clone is classed as medium-sized (0.01 to 0.1%). The chain uses TRBV2 and TRBJ2-3; 10 nucleotides align to TRBD2. The CDR3 runs to 19 residues. V was pared by 3 bases and J by 2 bases, with 14 bases of the junction left unmatched. Germline CDR1 SNHLY, CDR2 FYNNEI. The CDR3 loop reads CASSDFGAPLAGATDTQYF. CDR3 DNA sequence: TGTGCCAGCAGTGATTTCGGGGCACCCCTAGCGGGAGCCACAGATACGCAGTATTTT.

This clone was counted once. This chain links TRBV28 with TRBJ2-1; TRBD2 might be the D (6 bases). The length of the CDR3 is 15 residues. Trimming took off 8 bases at V and 5 bases at J, with 19 bases between the two ends. From germline, CDR1 is MDHEN and CDR2 SYDVKM. The CDR3 is CASREMWKGDNEQFF. The CDR3, as DNA: TGTGCCAGCCGGGAGATGTGGAAAGGGGACAATGAGCAGTTCTTC.

The V and J genes are TRBV13 and TRBJ2-7, with D possibly TRBD2 on 5 matching bases. Germline lookup yields CDR1 PRHDT and CDR2 FYEKMQ (reference sequence). This CDR3 is 15 amino acids long. Trimming stripped 2 bases from V and 2 bases from J, with 13 bases between. For the CDR3, the DNA is TGTGCCAGCAGCTTATTTGCGAAGACTACCTACGAGCAGTACTTC. This codes for CASSLFAKTTYEQYF.

The genes are TRBV5-1 and TRBJ2-5; 9 bases are a match to TRBD2. The germline V gene has CDR1 SGHRS and CDR2 YFSETQ. Trimming removed 7 bases from V and 5 bases from J; junction bases left unmatched: 9. The CDR3 contains 14 residues. CDR3 protein: CASRLAGGLETQYF. Here the CDR3 DNA reads TGCGCCAGCCGCCTGGCGGGAGGGCTTGAGACCCAGTACTTC.

V and J are TRBV23-1 and TRBJ1-4; perhaps TRBD1 as D (6 bases). Being an ORF, TRBV23-1 has a function that is uncertain. Trimming cost V 4 bases and J 0 bases, with 15 bases left between them. This CDR3 is 17 amino acids long. The CDR3 DNA reads TGCGCCAGCAGTCTTATAGGACAGAGGACAACTAATGAAAAACTGTTTTTT. This translates into CASSLIGQRTTNEKLFF.

This clone was seen only once. The rearrangement uses TRBV19 and TRBJ1-1, with 7 bases identical to TRBD1. V was clipped by 7 bases and J by 3 bases; unmatched bases: 8. The CDR3 has 14 amino acids. Germline CDR1 and CDR2: LNHDA and SQIVND (reference sequence). CDR3 in amino acids: CASKIYRGDTEAFF. In nucleotides, the CDR3 is TGTGCCAGTAAGATATACAGGGGCGACACTGAAGCTTTCTTT.

V and J are TRBV7-2 and TRBJ2-7, with TRBD2 matching over 9 bases. The CDR3 has 18 residues. J lost 0 bases, V lost 1 base, and 10 bases had no gene match. Germline CDR1 SGHTA, CDR2 FQGNSA. CDR3 in amino acids: CASSLEVAGEVSSYEQYF. DNA of the CDR3: TGTGCCAGCAGCTTAGAAGTAGCGGGAGAGGTTAGCTCCTACGAGCAGTACTTC.

The V call is TRBV28, the J call TRBJ2-7; D possibly corresponds to TRBD2 (5 bases). The CDR3 totals 14 residues. Germline CDR1 is MDHEN and CDR2 is SYDVKM. Trimming took 5 bases from V and 1 from J, leaving 12 bases between them. The CDR3 region has the DNA TGTGCCAGCAGTCCCGGACTGAGTTCCTACGAGCAGTACTTC. This encodes CASSPGLSSYEQYF.

V usage is TRBV27 and J usage is TRBJ2-1, with 14 bases fitting TRBD2. J gave up 0 bases and V 5 bases, and 9 bases lay outside the gene matches. This CDR3 spans 19 amino acids. Germline-derived CDR1 and CDR2 are MNHEY and SMNVEV (reference sequence). The chain's CDR3 is CASSARGLAGESSYNEQFF. Written as DNA, the CDR3 is TGTGCCAGCAGTGCCCGGGGACTAGCGGGAGAGAGCTCCTACAATGAGCAGTTCTTC.

The chain employs TRBV28 and TRBJ1-5; TRBD1 might be the D (5 bases). Trimming pared 3 bases from V and 2 bases from J, leaving 11 bases between. Germline CDR1 MDHEN, CDR2 SYDVKM. The CDR3 contains 15 residues. In DNA form, the CDR3 reads TGTGCCAGCAGTTTGCTCGGGGGGGGCAATCAGCCCCAGCATTTT. It is translated as CASSLLGGGNQPQHF. The full variable domain, with the rest looked up from reference TRBV28 and TRBJ1-5, is DVKVTQSSRYLVKRTGEKVFLECVQDMDHENMFWYRQDPGLGLRLIYFSYDVKMKEKGDIPEGYSVSREKKERFSLILESASTNQTSMYLCASSLLGGGNQPQHFGDGTRLSIL.

The V and J genes are TRBV4-3 and TRBJ2-3; 13 bases align to TRBD2. Germline-derived CDR1 and CDR2 are LGHNA and YSLEER. This CDR3 is 18 amino acids long. J gave up 5 bases and V 0 bases, and 8 bases lay outside the gene matches. CDR3 nucleotide sequence: TGCGCCAGCAGCCAAGAGGCGGGACTAGCGGGATACAGAGATACGCAGTATTTT. Its translation is CASSQEAGLAGYRDTQYF.

This chain joins TRBV2 and TRBJ2-2; TRBD1 matches 10 bases. The CDR3 spans 17 residues. V was pared by 6 bases and J by 7 bases, with 14 bases of the junction left unmatched. Germline CDR1 reads SNHLY; CDR2 reads FYNNEI. The CDR3 nucleotides are TGTGCCAGCAGACTAACCGGGACAGGGGTACTTGGCGGGGAGCTGTTTTTT. Translated, it gives CASRLTGTGVLGGELFF. Full variable domain (outside the CDR3, taken from reference TRBV2 and TRBJ2-2): EPEVTQTPSHQVTQMGQEVILRCVPISNHLYFYWYRQILGQKVEFLVSFYNNEISEKSEIFDDQFSVERPDGSNFTLKIRSTKLEDSAMYFCASRLTGTGVLGGELFFGEGSRLTVL.

This chain links TRBV6-6 with TRBJ2-1, with TRBD2 matching over 11 bases. The CDR3 has 16 residues. Trimming at V came to 4 bases and at J to 9 bases, leaving 11 bases not matched to a gene. CDR1 is MNHNY and CDR2 is SVGAGI in the germline V gene (reference sequence). CDR3 protein: CASSSLAGGPGGEQFF. The CDR3 DNA reads as TGTGCCAGCAGTTCATTAGCGGGAGGGCCTGGGGGTGAGCAGTTCTTC.

V usage is TRBV28 and J usage is TRBJ2-1; 8 positions agree with TRBD1. Per the germline V gene, CDR1 is MDHEN and CDR2 is SYDVKM. This CDR3 spans 15 amino acids. Trimming cost V 6 bases and J 5 bases; bases outside gene matches: 9. The chain's CDR3 is CASRPGGWGDNEQFF. CDR3 coding DNA: TGTGCCAGCAGGCCAGGGGGCTGGGGGGACAATGAGCAGTTCTTC.

V usage is TRBV27 and J usage is TRBJ2-7; a possible D gene is TRBD1 (6 bases). CDR3 size: 14 residues. Per the germline V gene, CDR1 is MNHEY and CDR2 is SMNVEV (reference sequence). Between the trimmed V and J ends, which lost 6 bases and 2 bases, there was a span of 14 bases. CDR3 coding DNA: TGTGCCAGCAGACCGCAGGGGTTCCCCTACGAGCAGTACTTC. It specifies CASRPQGFPYEQYF.

The chain carries TRBV28 and TRBJ2-3, with 9 bases lining up with TRBD2. This CDR3 is 16 amino acids long. V trimming: 4 bases; J trimming: 6 bases; junction bases outside the gene matches: 11. Germline CDR1 reads MDHEN; CDR2 reads SYDVKM. CDR3: CASSSRAGGFADTQYF. For the CDR3, the DNA is TGTGCCAGCAGTTCCCGAGCGGGAGGTTTCGCCGATACGCAGTATTTT.